This is a list of T cell receptor beta chains from one sample in a study of spatial heterogeneity in lung cancer. TCRdb recomputed calls from the 5' RACE reads with MiXCR, one row per CDR3 protein. This table has about 53,000 distinct CDR3 sequences, roughly 6.5% appearing once. The sample consisted of PBMCs, taken at surgery. The receptors derive from a female donor with early-stage non-small cell lung cancer. Both conserved end residues are part of each CDR3. A D gene is named only where the DNA matches it firmly. Clone size is given for some rows only: seen once, a few or many times, or a class if the clone is expanded.

clone size,D gene,V gene,J gene,CDR3 protein,CDR3 DNA
NA,NA,TRBV5-1,TRBJ2-3,CASSLAPRGVGEDTQYF,TGCGCCAGCAGCTTGGCACCAAGGGGGGTCGGAGAAGATACGCAGTATTTT
many,TRBD1,TRBV6-5,TRBJ1-2,CASTRQGIYGYTF,TGTGCCAGCACCAGACAGGGGATCTATGGCTACACCTTC
few,TRBD1,TRBV2,TRBJ2-1,CASRRTGGFYNEQFF,TGTGCCAGCAGAAGGACAGGGGGCTTCTACAATGAGCAGTTCTTC
medium-sized,TRBD1,TRBV5-1,TRBJ1-2,CASSPDGTGKYGYTF,TGCGCCAGCAGCCCCGACGGGACAGGGAAATATGGCTACACCTTC
many,NA,TRBV5-1,TRBJ2-7,CASSFKQQGGNNEQYF,TGCGCCAGCAGCTTTAAACAACAGGGGGGGAATAACGAGCAGTACTTC
many,NA,TRBV9,TRBJ2-7,CASSVVPDYEQYF,TGTGCCAGCAGCGTAGTCCCAGACTACGAGCAGTACTTC
NA,NA,TRBV20-1,TRBJ2-6,CSAGGLPGANVLTF,TGCAGTGCTGGAGGCCTGCCTGGGGCCAACGTCCTGACTTTC
many,NA,TRBV19,TRBJ1-6,CASSIQGDGSPLHF,TGTGCCAGTAGTATCCAGGGAGATGGTTCACCCCTCCACTTT
few,NA,TRBV29-1,TRBJ2-5,CSAGLGPGTQETQYF,TGCAGCGCGGGGCTGGGTCCCGGGACACAAGAGACCCAGTACTTC
many,NA,TRBV5-1,TRBJ2-7,CASSLESGYEQYF,TGCGCCAGCAGCTTGGAGTCCGGCTACGAGCAGTACTTC
many,TRBD2,TRBV5-1,TRBJ2-5,CASSLNSGGAEETQYF,TGCGCCAGCAGCTTGAATAGCGGGGGGGCCGAAGAGACCCAGTACTTC
NA,NA,TRBV6-2/TRBV6-3,TRBJ1-1,CASSYLGVEAFF,TGTGCCAGCAGTTACTTGGGGGTGGAAGCTTTCTTT
many,TRBD2,TRBV28,TRBJ2-1,CASSPSGGAYNEQFF,TGTGCCAGCAGTCCTAGCGGGGGGGCCTACAATGAGCAGTTCTTC
many,NA,TRBV28,TRBJ1-1,CASSPYSLNTEAFF,TGTGCCAGCAGCCCATACAGTCTGAACACTGAAGCTTTCTTT
many,NA,TRBV5-1,TRBJ1-1,CASSMGRTLNTEAFF,TGCGCCAGCAGCATGGGACGCACGCTGAACACTGAAGCTTTCTTT
many,NA,TRBV2,TRBJ2-7,CASSEAYEQYF,TGTGCCAGCAGTGAAGCCTACGAGCAGTACTTC
NA,TRBD2,TRBV11-1,TRBJ2-3,CASRPGTSGTQYF,TGTGCCAGCAGGCCCGGGACTAGCGGTACGCAGTATTTT
many,NA,TRBV5-1,TRBJ1-1,CASSLGPGETFF,TGCGCCAGCAGCTTGGGTCCGGGGGAGACTTTCTTT
few,TRBD2,TRBV28,TRBJ2-7,CASSARLAGRYEQYF,TGTGCCAGCAGTGCCCGGCTAGCGGGCAGGTACGAGCAGTACTTC
many,NA,TRBV6-2/TRBV6-3,TRBJ1-1,CASTQWHGGTEAFF,TGTGCCAGCACCCAATGGCACGGAGGGACTGAAGCTTTCTTT
many,NA,TRBV20-1,TRBJ1-1,CGFRTPNTEAFF,TGCGGGTTTCGGACGCCGAACACTGAAGCTTTCTTT
many,NA,TRBV6-2/TRBV6-3,TRBJ1-1,CASSYRRGRSTEAFF,TGTGCCAGCAGTTACCGCCGCGGGCGGAGCACTGAAGCTTTCTTT
many,NA,TRBV7-3,TRBJ1-5,CASSWGLVGYNQPQHF,TGTGCCAGCAGCTGGGGTCTCGTGGGGTACAATCAGCCCCAGCATTTT
many,NA,TRBV5-5,TRBJ2-7,CASSLAAGSYEQYF,TGTGCCAGCAGCTTGGCCGCGGGGAGCTACGAGCAGTACTTC
many,TRBD2,TRBV27,TRBJ2-4,CASSYSGGEGTIQYF,TGTGCCAGCAGTTACTCGGGGGGAGAAGGTACCATTCAGTACTTC
NA,NA,TRBV12-3/TRBV12-4,TRBJ1-6,CASTPGGGGYGPLHF,TGTGCCAGCACCCCGGGGGGAGGGGGATATGGTCCCCTCCACTTT
many,TRBD1,TRBV4-3,TRBJ2-3,CASSQPRGSGSTDTQYF,TGCGCCAGCAGCCAGCCCAGGGGGAGCGGATCCACAGATACGCAGTATTTT
many,NA,TRBV6-1,TRBJ2-7,CAYRDWGSYEQYF,TGTGCCTACCGGGACTGGGGCTCCTACGAGCAGTACTTC
NA,TRBD2,TRBV28,TRBJ2-3,CASSLLRGGPPTDTQYF,TGTGCCAGCAGTTTACTTCGGGGGGGCCCCCCCACAGATACGCAGTATTTT
many,NA,TRBV28,TRBJ1-2,CASSQLHDYGYTF,TGTGCCAGCAGCCAACTTCACGACTATGGCTACACCTTC